This T cell receptor (beta chain) is from a study of blood T cell repertoires in COVID-19. At the level of the study: Whether acute or convalescent, the COVID-19 samples came from the United States, Italy and Spain.

Followed longitudinally, the Seattle patients had been enrolled during active infection. The CDR3 spans 13 residues. The V end was cut by 6 bases, the J end by 6 bases, with 15 bases between. In germline, CDR1 is LGHNT, CDR2 FRNRAP. Authors' methods: Amplified reference gene primers provided the basis for estimating nucleated cell counts. Assay: immunoSEQ multiplex PCR; the TCRdb copy retains only in-frame clones and omits some. The D gene and trimming were derived from the DNA, and the V and J assignments and clone size from that table. The sample contains roughly 170,000 clones, about 85% of which appear only once.

Sequenced material: peripheral blood. This sequence joins TRBV12-5 and TRBJ2-7, with D possibly matching TRBD1 (6 bases). This clonotype was obtained from a woman aged 50 to 60 with COVID-19, enrolled during active disease. Here the CDR3 reads CASGLLWGREQYF. DNA for the CDR3: TGTGCTAGTGGCCTCCTTTGGGGGCGCGAGCAGTACTTC.